One and the same sample provided the 3 T cell receptor beta chains below, sequenced in a study of OX40 agonist ivuxolimab in advanced cancers. The protocol was immunoSEQ multiplex PCR, while the TCRdb copy is restricted to in-frame clones and leaves out a portion. The sample shows some 60,000 clones, under 95% of them seen only once. Sequenced material: CD4+ or CD8+ T cells sorted from blood, taken in a trial of the OX40 agonist ivuxolimab. The receptors stem from an adult with an advanced solid tumor such as melanoma, head and neck, liver or kidney cancer.

The rearrangement links TRBV6-1 to TRBJ1-5, with D uncertain. The germline V and J ends were trimmed by 3 bases and 6 bases, with 12 bases remaining between them. Germline V gene sequence: CDR1 MNHNS, CDR2 SASEGT. The CDR3 has 14 amino acids. CDR3 in amino acids: CASSEGLGGQPQHF. Here the CDR3 DNA reads TGTGCCAGCAGTGAGGGCCTGGGAGGTCAGCCCCAGCATTTT.

This chain joins TRBV7-2 and TRBJ2-2; D is undetermined. This CDR3 comprises 16 residues. V was clipped by 2 bases and J by 1 base, with 11 bases between them. Germline V gene sequence: CDR1 SGHTA, CDR2 FQGNSA. CDR3 protein: CASSLLRSLNTGELFF. In nucleotides, the CDR3 is TGTGCCAGCAGCTTATTACGCAGTTTGAACACCGGGGAGCTGTTTTTT.

This chain uses TRBV25-1 with TRBJ2-7, with TRBD1 matching 9 bases. CDR1 is MGHDK, CDR2 SYGVNS, per germline. V gave up 1 base and J gave up 3 bases; unmatched junction bases: 7. The CDR3 is 16 amino acids. The CDR3 nucleotides read TGTGCCAGCAGTGAATCCCCGGACAGGGGAGTCTACGAGCAGTACTTC. As protein: CASSESPDRGVYEQYF.